This TCR beta chain stems from a study of blood T cell repertoires in COVID-19. Overall study: Material from acute and convalescent COVID-19 was sourced from the United States, Italy and Spain. From T cells, B-cell-depleted T cells, or PBMCs came the material, which was cDNA or gDNA.

In the source study's methods: Researchers report that nucleated cell counts were estimated from reference gene primer amplification. Generated by immunoSEQ multiplex PCR, the TCRdb table keeps only in-frame clones and is missing some. The V and J calls and clone size were taken over from that table, and D and trimming were inferred from the DNA. The sample has tens of thousands of clones, more than 75% seen once. The CDR3 runs to 15 residues. Germline assignment: CDR1 SGHVS and CDR2 FNYEAQ. Trimming cost V 4 bases and J 1 base, with 13 bases left between them. The sequenced material came from peripheral blood. The sequence came from a man between 50 and 59 years old with active or convalescent COVID-19. This rearrangement joins TRBV7-6 to TRBJ2-5; possibly TRBD2 for D (7 bases). DNA for the CDR3: TGTGCCAGCAGCTCCGGGGGGACACTCCAAGAGACCCAGTACTTC. Its translation is CASSSGGTLQETQYF.